The source of this T cell receptor beta chain is a study of CD8 T cells in ankylosing spondylitis. Scientists made TCR beta libraries using quantitative 5'-RACE with molecular barcodes. Using its own MiXCR run on the 5' RACE reads, TCRdb lists one record per CDR3 protein. The data contain almost 250,000 distinct CDR3 sequences, 30% to 35% of them singletons. Study observations and caveats: Disease-associated clones were reportedly significantly overrepresented in matched ankylosing spondylitis synovial fluid. Earlier authors reported some of these motif variants in reactive arthritis synovial fluid and blood. Disease-linked clones displayed a CD8+ phenotype and appeared relatively rarely in peripheral blood.

This clonotype was found a few times. The antigen remains unidentified. Germline V gene sequence: CDR1 LNHNV, CDR2 YYDKDF (reference sequence). Trimming pared 3 bases from V and 7 bases from J, leaving 16 bases between. The CDR3 has 16 residues. The rearrangement links TRBV15 to TRBJ1-6; possibly TRBD1 for D (6 bases). The sequencing sample was made of blood, either unsorted or a sorted T cell fraction (not recorded which). The receptor comes from a male donor with ankylosing spondylitis or in good health (not recorded which). Written as DNA, the CDR3 is TGTGCCACCAGCAGGCCAAGGGGGACGCAGAATTCACCCCTCCACTTT. It encodes CATSRPRGTQNSPLHF.